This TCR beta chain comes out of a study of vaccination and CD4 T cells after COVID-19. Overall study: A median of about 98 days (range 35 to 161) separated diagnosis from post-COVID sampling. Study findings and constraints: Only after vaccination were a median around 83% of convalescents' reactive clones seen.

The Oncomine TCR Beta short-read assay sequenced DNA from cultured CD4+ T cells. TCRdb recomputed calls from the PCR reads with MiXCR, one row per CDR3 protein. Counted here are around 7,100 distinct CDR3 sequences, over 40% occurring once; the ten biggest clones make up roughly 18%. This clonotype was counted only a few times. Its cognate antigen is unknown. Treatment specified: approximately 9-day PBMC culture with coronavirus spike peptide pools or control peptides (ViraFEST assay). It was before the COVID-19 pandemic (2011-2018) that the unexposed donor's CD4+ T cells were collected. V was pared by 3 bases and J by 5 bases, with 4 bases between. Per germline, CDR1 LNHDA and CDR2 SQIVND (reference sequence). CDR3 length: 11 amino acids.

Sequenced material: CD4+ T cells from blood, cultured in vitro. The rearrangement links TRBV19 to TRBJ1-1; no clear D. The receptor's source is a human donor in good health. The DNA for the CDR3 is TGTGCCAGTAGTATGGGGACTGAAGCTTTCTTT. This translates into CASSMGTEAFF.